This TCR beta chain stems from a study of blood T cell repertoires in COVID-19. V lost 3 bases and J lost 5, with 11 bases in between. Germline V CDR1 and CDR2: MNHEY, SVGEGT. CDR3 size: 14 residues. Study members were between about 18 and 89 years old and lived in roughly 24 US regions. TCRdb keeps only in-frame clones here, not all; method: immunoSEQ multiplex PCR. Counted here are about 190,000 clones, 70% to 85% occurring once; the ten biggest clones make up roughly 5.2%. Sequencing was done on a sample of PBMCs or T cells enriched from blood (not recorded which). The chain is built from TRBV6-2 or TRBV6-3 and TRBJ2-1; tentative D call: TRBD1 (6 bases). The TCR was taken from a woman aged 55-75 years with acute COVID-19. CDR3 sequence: CASSYWTVNNEQFF. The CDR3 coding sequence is TGTGCCAGCAGTTATTGGACAGTAAACAATGAGCAGTTCTTC.